Below are 22 T cell receptor beta chains sequenced from a single sample in a study of T cell repertoires in cytomegalovirus infection (dated by TCRdb to about 2019). TCRdb shows the sequencer as Illumina HiSeq 1500. The public reads were reprocessed in TCRdb via fastp at Q25 and MiXCR, keeping in-frame beta chains. Rows with a matching CDR3 protein are joined into one entry that keeps the most common DNA and genes. The sample records around 440,000 distinct CDR3 sequences, around 11% of which are singletons. Approximately 10% of the sample rests with the top ten. Sequenced sample: PBMCs. The source of these receptors is a human donor in good health (CMV status not recorded). Some clones in this sample may be carry-over from other donors' samples.

This clonotype was counted between two and nine times. The chain employs TRBV10-2 and TRBJ2-5, with D perhaps being TRBD1 or TRBD2 (5 bases each). The V and J ends lost 10 bases and 5 bases respectively, with 17 bases between them. The CDR3 consists of 13 residues. Germline CDR1 and CDR2: WSHSY and SAAADI. Written as DNA, the CDR3 is TGCGCCACCGCCCCGGGACGCGCGGAGACCCAGTACTTC. Translated, it gives CATAPGRAETQYF.

The CDR3 nucleotides are TGTGCCACCAGCAGAGATCGGAAATACGAGCAGTACTTC. Protein sequence: CATSRDRKYEQYF. The rearrangement joins TRBV15 to TRBJ2-7, with D hard to call. V lost 0 bases to trimming and J lost 4 bases, with 7 bases between them. Germline assignment: CDR1 LNHNV and CDR2 YYDKDF (reference sequence). The CDR3 extends over 13 amino acids.

The chain links TRBV28 to TRBJ2-2; D is possibly TRBD1 (6 bases). This CDR3 comprises 15 residues. Trimming pared 5 bases from V and 4 bases from J, leaving 14 bases between. CDR1 is MDHEN, CDR2 SYDVKM, per germline. In nucleotides, the CDR3 is TGTGCCAGCAGTGTAGGGGGAGTGATCACCGGGGAGCTGTTTTTT. It yields the protein CASSVGGVITGELFF.

This clonotype has ten or more counts. The chain links TRBV3-1 to TRBJ1-6, with D possibly matching TRBD1 (5 bases). Germline-derived CDR1 and CDR2 are LGHDT and YNNKEL (reference sequence). V was trimmed by 0 bases and J by 0 bases, leaving 15 bases between them. This CDR3 contains 19 residues. CDR3 sequence reads: CASSQDLVQAISYNSPLHF. The CDR3 bases are TGTGCCAGCAGCCAAGATCTCGTACAGGCGATCTCCTATAATTCACCCCTCCACTTT.

This clonotype was seen at least ten times. The chain carries TRBV6-1 and TRBJ1-4; D remains unclear. Germline lookup yields CDR1 MNHNS and CDR2 SASEGT. The CDR3 has 16 amino acids. The germline V and J ends were trimmed by 6 bases and 0 bases, with 14 bases remaining between them. The CDR3 protein is CASRDPGRATNEKLFF. The DNA for the CDR3 is TGTGCCAGCAGGGATCCCGGGCGGGCAACTAATGAAAAACTGTTTTTT.

This clonotype was observed at least ten times. The rearrangement uses TRBV7-8 and TRBJ2-3, with no clear D. In germline, CDR1 is SGHVS, CDR2 FQNEAQ. Trimming took 6 bases from V and 1 from J, leaving 17 bases between them. There are 16 residues in the CDR3. The CDR3 is CASRDGKLHRTDTQYF. CDR3 DNA: TGTGCCAGCAGGGATGGGAAATTACACCGCACAGATACGCAGTATTTT.

This sequence joins TRBV18 and TRBJ2-1, with 8 bases that match TRBD2. The CDR3 sequence is 15 residues long. J gave up 9 bases and V 2 bases, and 9 bases lay outside the gene matches. Germline CDR1 is KGHSH and CDR2 is LQKENI. The CDR3 reads CASSPGVAGSAEQFF. In nucleotides, the CDR3 is TGTGCCAGCTCACCAGGGGTAGCGGGAAGTGCTGAGCAGTTCTTC.

This clonotype was recorded at least ten times. This rearrangement joins TRBV7-9 to TRBJ2-5; 7 bases align to TRBD1. Germline assignment: CDR1 SEHNR and CDR2 FQNEAQ (reference sequence). This CDR3 is built from 14 residues. The J segment lost 1 base and the V segment lost 3 bases, leaving 2 bases of the junction unmatched. The CDR3 is CASSFGTAQETQYF. The DNA for the CDR3 is TGTGCCAGCAGCTTCGGGACAGCCCAAGAGACCCAGTACTTC.

This chain links TRBV7-9 with TRBJ2-2; either TRBD1 or TRBD2 may supply D (5 bases each). V lost 2 bases and J lost 4, with 20 bases in between. CDR1 is SEHNR, CDR2 FQNEAQ, per germline (reference sequence). The CDR3 is 18 amino acids. The CDR3 region is CASSLRDREGRGTGELFF. CDR3 nucleotides: TGTGCCAGCAGCTTAAGGGATCGCGAGGGACGCGGCACCGGGGAGCTGTTTTTT.

This clonotype was observed many times. The gene calls are TRBV7-3 and TRBJ2-2, with 9 bases that match TRBD1. There are 18 residues in the CDR3. Unmatched junction bases numbered 12, after V lost 1 base and J lost 6 bases. Germline CDR1 and CDR2: SGHTA and FQGTGA. CDR3 residues: CASSLRGPGQGVSGELFF. The DNA of the CDR3 is TGTGCCAGCAGCTTAAGGGGGCCGGGACAGGGCGTCTCCGGGGAGCTGTTTTTT.

This clonotype was counted at least ten times. This sequence joins TRBV7-2 and TRBJ1-2; TRBD1 might be the D (6 bases). Germline V CDR1 and CDR2: SGHTA, FQGNSA. Trimming removed 2 bases at V and 0 bases at J, with 10 bases between. This CDR3 region has 15 residues. The CDR3 region is CASSLTRTANYGYTF. In DNA form, the CDR3 reads TGTGCCAGCAGCTTAACACGGACAGCTAACTATGGCTACACCTTC.

The chain recombines TRBV5-4 with TRBJ2-3; a possible D gene is TRBD2 (6 bases). Germline V gene lookup returns CDR1 SGHNT and CDR2 YYREEE (reference sequence). This CDR3 spans 16 amino acids. V dropped 3 bases and J dropped 2 bases, with 16 bases sitting between them. Here the CDR3 DNA reads TGTGCCAGCAGCTCCCGTGGTAGCGGATTCACAGATACGCAGTATTTT. It encodes CASSSRGSGFTDTQYF.

This clonotype came up a few times. The chain joins TRBV14 to TRBJ1-1; D uncertain. Germline CDR1 is SGHDN and CDR2 is FVKESK. V was clipped by 0 bases and J by 5 bases, with 10 bases between them. The CDR3 is made up of 14 amino acids. The CDR3 DNA follows: TGTGCCAGCAGCCAAGAGGCTGCGCGGACTGAAGCTTTCTTT. Translated, it gives CASSQEAARTEAFF.

In its sample, this clonotype was seen a few times. This chain connects TRBV12-3 or TRBV12-4 to TRBJ1-5, with D possibly matching TRBD1 (6 bases). The V end was cut by 8 bases, the J end by 0 bases, with 11 bases between. This CDR3 is built from 14 residues. The CDR3 here is CASVGTYSNQPQHF. The CDR3 DNA reads TGTGCCAGCGTTGGGACATATAGCAATCAGCCCCAGCATTTT.

The sample holds many counts of this clonotype. A read error may produce the germline difference seen at one junction end. The V and J genes are TRBV7-7 and TRBJ2-2; 11 bases are a match to TRBD1. The CDR3 has 15 amino acids. Germline V lookup: CDR1 SSHAT, CDR2 FNYEAQ (reference sequence). The CDR3 bases are TGTGCTAGCAGCTACGGACAGGGGGCGGTCGGGGAGCTGTTTTTT. It encodes CASSYGQGAVGELFF.

The V call is TRBV30, the J call TRBJ2-6, with unresolved D. Deletions cut 0 bases from V and 0 bases from J, with 3 bases between. The germline V gene encodes CDR1 GTSNPN and CDR2 SVGIG (reference sequence). CDR3 length equals 14 residues. The CDR3 coding sequence is TGTGCCTGGAGTGTCCTCTCTGGGGCCAACGTCCTGACTTTC. Translated, it gives CAWSVLSGANVLTF.

This clonotype has at least ten counts. V and J are TRBV12-3 or TRBV12-4 and TRBJ1-2; possibly TRBD1 for D (5 bases). The CDR3 extends over 12 amino acids. Trimming removed 4 bases at V and 7 bases at J, with 10 bases between. The CDR3 loop is CASSSGPGGYTF. CDR3 sequence (DNA): TGTGCCAGCAGTTCAGGGCCCGGTGGCTACACCTTC.

This clonotype was observed many times. The rearrangement joins TRBV6-2 or TRBV6-3 to TRBJ2-5; D gene ambiguous. Germline lookup yields CDR1 MNHEY and CDR2 SVGEGT. The CDR3 loop spans 11 amino acids. V was shortened by 2 bases and J by 5 bases, with 3 bases between the two germline ends. The CDR3 nucleotides are TGTGCCAGCAGTTACGGGGAGACCCAGTACTTC. Translated, it gives CASSYGETQYF.

This clonotype was counted ten times or more. The J gene is TRBJ2-5, the V gene TRBV5-4, with 12 bases that match TRBD2. This CDR3 comprises 16 residues. V dropped 3 bases and J dropped 2; count of bases not matched to a gene: 5. Germline CDR1 is SGHNT and CDR2 is YYREEE (reference sequence). The CDR3 reads CASSSRLAGAQETQYF. DNA of the CDR3: TGTGCCAGCAGCTCTAGACTAGCGGGAGCGCAAGAGACCCAGTACTTC.

This clonotype was seen many times. The chain links TRBV6-1 to TRBJ2-5; TRBD1 might be the D (6 bases). V shed 5 bases and J shed 5 bases, with 12 bases lying between them. The germline V gene has CDR1 MNHNS and CDR2 SASEGT. This CDR3 region has 13 residues. The CDR3: CASSNRDRETQYF. CDR3 coding DNA: TGTGCCAGCAGTAACAGGGATCGGGAGACCCAGTACTTC.

This clonotype was recorded many times. The chain joins TRBV7-7 to TRBJ2-1; 9 nucleotides line up with TRBD2. Germline values: CDR1 SSHAT, CDR2 FNYEAQ (reference sequence). The CDR3 consists of 15 residues. V lost 5 bases, J lost 8 bases, and 10 bases stayed unmatched. This CDR3 reads CASSLTGGGAHEQFF. CDR3 DNA sequence: TGTGCCAGCAGCCTCACCGGCGGGGGGGCCCATGAGCAGTTCTTC.

This chain joins TRBV19 and TRBJ1-1, with D tentatively TRBD1 (6 bases). The CDR3 has 11 amino acids. V dropped 7 bases and J dropped 6 bases, with 9 bases sitting between them. The V gene's germline CDR1 is LNHDA and CDR2 SQIVND (reference sequence). The CDR3 DNA reads as TGTGCCAGTAAGGAGGGGGCTGAAGCTTTCTTT. Translated: CASKEGAEAFF.